The 11 T cell receptor beta chains below come from one sample, sequenced in a study of vaccination and CD4 T cells after COVID-19 (dated 2022 in TCRdb). These receptors lack a known antigen. Read against the paper, the sample's treatment or condition label means: approximately 9-day PBMC culture with coronavirus spike peptide pools or control peptides (ViraFEST assay). To prepare the library, PCR was applied. Instrument on record: Illumina iSeq 100. DNA from cultured CD4+ T cells underwent TCR sequencing with the Oncomine TCR Beta short-read assay at the Johns Hopkins FTIC core. TCRdb took the public reads, trimmed them with fastp at Q25, ran MiXCR for clone calling and kept in-frame beta chains. CDR3 protein sequences are deduplicated, and each keeps its most common genes and DNA. For this sample there are 15,000 to 20,000 distinct CDR3 sequences; around 35% appear just once. The biggest ten clones account for 9.5% to 15% of the sample.

The sequenced material came from CD4+ T cells from blood, cultured in vitro. The receptors were sampled from a human donor who had recovered from COVID-19.

The rearrangement links TRBV27 to TRBJ1-1; no clear D. V shed 3 bases and J shed 1 base, with 6 bases lying between them. The CDR3 consists of 13 residues. Germline loops: CDR1 MNHEY, CDR2 SMNVEV (reference sequence). Here the CDR3 DNA reads TGTGCCAGCAGTTTGGTGTCGAACACTGAAGCTTTCTTT. Translating it yields CASSLVSNTEAFF.

In this sample, this clonotype turned up a few times. The chain employs TRBV24-1 and TRBJ2-3; 10 bases map to TRBD2. The V gene end was trimmed by 0 bases and the J gene end by 5 bases; junction bases not matched to a gene: 7. Germline V lookup: CDR1 KGHDR, CDR2 SFDVKD. This CDR3 contains 17 residues. This CDR3 is CATSDLSSGRAGDTQYF. The CDR3 DNA reads as TGTGCCACCAGTGATTTGTCTAGCGGGAGAGCAGGAGATACGCAGTATTTT.

There are a few counts of this clonotype. The gene calls are TRBV2 and TRBJ2-3; 7 bases align to TRBD1. This CDR3 comprises 16 residues. Germline V CDR1 and CDR2: SNHLY, FYNNEI. V dropped 10 bases and J dropped 2; count of bases not matched to a gene: 15. This chain's CDR3 is CATPGQWDRATDTQYF. CDR3 DNA: TGTGCCACCCCAGGGCAATGGGACAGAGCCACAGATACGCAGTATTTT.

The table lists this clonotype with a few counts. The chain links TRBV5-4 to TRBJ1-1; D remains unclear. Germline V CDR1 and CDR2: SGHNT, YYREEE (reference sequence). This CDR3 spans 13 amino acids. V was cut by 0 bases and J by 7 bases, with 10 bases left in between. Written as DNA, the CDR3 is TGTGCCAGCAGCTTGGTGGCAGTAGATGAAGCTTTCTTT. It codes for CASSLVAVDEAFF.

The rearrangement uses TRBV9 and TRBJ2-3; TRBD2 matches at 8 bases. Germline trimming cut 4 bases from V and 0 bases from J; bases unmatched to any gene: 16. The length of the CDR3 is 19 residues. Per the germline V gene, CDR1 is SGDLS and CDR2 is YYNGEE. The CDR3 reads CASSPRSGNSGASTDTQYF. The CDR3, as DNA: TGTGCCAGCAGCCCCCGTAGTGGAAATAGCGGGGCTAGCACAGATACGCAGTATTTT.

J is TRBJ2-7 and V is TRBV5-4; the D call may be TRBD1 or TRBD2 (6 bases each). Per the germline V gene, CDR1 is SGHNT and CDR2 is YYREEE (reference sequence). Trimming removed 3 bases from V and 5 bases from J, with 24 bases in between. This CDR3 is built from 17 residues. The CDR3 loop reads CASSSSYARTGAHEQYF. The CDR3 bases are TGTGCCAGCAGCTCCTCATATGCAAGGACGGGGGCCCACGAGCAGTACTTC.

The V gene is TRBV5-4, the J gene TRBJ2-3; TRBD1 might be the D (6 bases). The CDR3 has 14 residues. The V end lost 5 bases, the J end lost 2 bases, and 12 bases lay between the germline ends. CDR1 SGHNT and CDR2 YYREEE come from the germline V gene (reference sequence). The CDR3 DNA is TGTGCCAGCAGACGGGACATCACCACAGATACGCAGTATTTT. It specifies CASRRDITTDTQYF. Full variable domain (remainder filled in from reference TRBV5-4 and TRBJ2-3): ETGVTQSPTHLIKTRGQQVTLRCSSQSGHNTVSWYQQALGQGPQFIFQYYREEENGRGNFPPRFSGLQFPNYSSELNVNALELDDSALYLCASRRDITTDTQYFGPGTRLTVL.

This chain links TRBV20-1 with TRBJ2-7; TRBD1 or TRBD2 may be the D gene (5 bases each). Deletions cut 2 bases from V and 2 bases from J, with 22 bases between. CDR3 length: 17 amino acids. The germline CDR1 and CDR2 sequences are DFQATT and SNEGSKA (reference sequence). The CDR3 loop reads CSARSLLGTSSPYEQYF. CDR3 bases: TGCAGTGCTAGATCCCTTCTAGGGACCTCGAGCCCCTACGAGCAGTACTTC.

This clonotype was seen just once. V gene TRBV7-9 combines with J gene TRBJ2-1; D is possibly TRBD2 (5 bases). CDR1 is SEHNR and CDR2 is FQNEAQ in the germline V gene (reference sequence). The CDR3 is made up of 17 amino acids. V lost 5 bases and J lost 5, with 22 bases in between. The CDR3 protein is CASSPRRRSGGDNEQFF. The DNA of the CDR3 is TGTGCCAGCAGCCCCCGGCGGCGGAGCGGAGGCGACAATGAGCAGTTCTTC.

This clonotype was detected a few times. This chain links TRBV6-5 with TRBJ1-6; no definite D call. V dropped 3 bases and J dropped 8 bases, with 11 bases sitting between them. Germline values: CDR1 MNHEY, CDR2 SVGAGI. The CDR3 runs 14 residues. The CDR3 sequence is CASSYQVRDSPLHF. CDR3 DNA: TGTGCCAGCAGTTATCAGGTCCGCGATTCACCCCTCCACTTT.

This clonotype was counted only a few times. This chain joins TRBV28 and TRBJ2-1; TRBD2 matches at 9 bases. CDR1 is MDHEN, CDR2 SYDVKM, per germline. This CDR3 is 13 amino acids long. V lost 9 bases, J lost 7 bases, and 7 bases stayed unmatched. The CDR3 region has the DNA TGTGCCAGTGCGGGGACTAGCATAAATGAGCAGTTCTTC. Translating gives CASAGTSINEQFF.